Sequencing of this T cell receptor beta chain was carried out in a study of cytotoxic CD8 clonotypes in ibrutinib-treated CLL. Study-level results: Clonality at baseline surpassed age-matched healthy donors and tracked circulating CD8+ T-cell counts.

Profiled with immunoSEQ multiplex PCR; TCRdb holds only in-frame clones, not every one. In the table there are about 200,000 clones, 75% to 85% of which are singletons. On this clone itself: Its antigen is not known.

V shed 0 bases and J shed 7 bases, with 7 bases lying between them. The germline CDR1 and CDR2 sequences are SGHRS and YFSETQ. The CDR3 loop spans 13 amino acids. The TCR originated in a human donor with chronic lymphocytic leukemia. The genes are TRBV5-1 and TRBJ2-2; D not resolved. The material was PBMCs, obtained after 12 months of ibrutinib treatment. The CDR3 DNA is TGCGCCAGCAGCTTGGGGGTTATCGGGGAGCTGTTTTTT. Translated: CASSLGVIGELFF. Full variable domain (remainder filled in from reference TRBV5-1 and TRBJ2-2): KAGVTQTPRYLIKTRGQQVTLSCSPISGHRSVSWYQQTPGQGLQFLFEYFSETQRNKGNFPGRFSGRQFSNSRSEMNVSTLELGDSALYLCASSLGVIGELFFGEGSRLTVL.